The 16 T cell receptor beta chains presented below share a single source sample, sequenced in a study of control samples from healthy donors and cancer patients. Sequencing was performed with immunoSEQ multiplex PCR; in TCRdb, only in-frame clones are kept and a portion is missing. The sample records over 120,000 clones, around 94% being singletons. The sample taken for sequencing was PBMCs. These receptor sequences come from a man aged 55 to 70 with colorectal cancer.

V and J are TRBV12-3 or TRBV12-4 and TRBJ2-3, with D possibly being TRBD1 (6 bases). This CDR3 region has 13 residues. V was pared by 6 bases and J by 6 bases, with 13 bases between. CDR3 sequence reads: CASRGAGWDTQYF. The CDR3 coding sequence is TGTGCCAGCAGGGGGGCAGGGTGGGATACGCAGTATTTT.

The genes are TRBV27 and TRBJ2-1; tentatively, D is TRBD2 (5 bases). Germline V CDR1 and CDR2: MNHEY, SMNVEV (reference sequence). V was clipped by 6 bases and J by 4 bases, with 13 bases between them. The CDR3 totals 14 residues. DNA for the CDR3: TGTGCCAGCAGACCCTCGACTATGTACAATGAGCAGTTCTTC. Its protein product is CASRPSTMYNEQFF.

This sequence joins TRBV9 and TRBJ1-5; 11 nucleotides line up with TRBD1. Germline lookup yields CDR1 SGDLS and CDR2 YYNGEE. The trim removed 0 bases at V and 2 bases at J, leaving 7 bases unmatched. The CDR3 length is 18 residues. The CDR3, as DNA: TGTGCCAGCAGCGTAGAGAGGACAGGGGGCCTTGGCAATCAGCCCCAGCATTTT. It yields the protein CASSVERTGGLGNQPQHF.

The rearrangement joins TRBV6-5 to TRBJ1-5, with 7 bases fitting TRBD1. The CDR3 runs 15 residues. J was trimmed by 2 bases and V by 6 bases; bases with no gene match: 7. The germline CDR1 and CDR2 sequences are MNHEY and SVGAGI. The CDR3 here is CASSSFRGGNQPQHF. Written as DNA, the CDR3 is TGTGCCAGCAGCTCTTTCAGGGGGGGCAATCAGCCCCAGCATTTT.

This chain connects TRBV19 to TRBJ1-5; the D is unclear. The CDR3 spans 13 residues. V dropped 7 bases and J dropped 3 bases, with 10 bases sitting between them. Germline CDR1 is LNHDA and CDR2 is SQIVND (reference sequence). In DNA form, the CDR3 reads TGTGCCAGTACCGACGGTTACAATCAGCCCCAGCATTTT. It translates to CASTDGYNQPQHF. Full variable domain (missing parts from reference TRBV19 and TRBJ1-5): DGGITQSPKYLFRKEGQNVTLSCEQNLNHDAMYWYRQDPGQGLRLIYYSQIVNDFQKGDIAEGYSVSREKKESFPLTVTSAQKNPTAFYLCASTDGYNQPQHFGDGTRLSIL.

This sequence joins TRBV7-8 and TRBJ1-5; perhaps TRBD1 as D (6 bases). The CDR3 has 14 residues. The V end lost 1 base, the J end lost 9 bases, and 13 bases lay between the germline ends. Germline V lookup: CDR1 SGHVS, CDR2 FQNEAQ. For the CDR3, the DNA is TGTGCCAGCAGCTTAGAGGGGGGAGGAGGGCCCCAGCATTTT. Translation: CASSLEGGGGPQHF.

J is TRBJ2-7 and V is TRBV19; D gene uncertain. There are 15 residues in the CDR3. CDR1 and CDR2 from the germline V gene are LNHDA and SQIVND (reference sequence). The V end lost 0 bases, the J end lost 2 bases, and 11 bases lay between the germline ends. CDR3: CASSIELAGPYEQYF. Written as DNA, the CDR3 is TGTGCCAGTAGTATAGAGCTGGCCGGCCCCTACGAGCAGTACTTC.

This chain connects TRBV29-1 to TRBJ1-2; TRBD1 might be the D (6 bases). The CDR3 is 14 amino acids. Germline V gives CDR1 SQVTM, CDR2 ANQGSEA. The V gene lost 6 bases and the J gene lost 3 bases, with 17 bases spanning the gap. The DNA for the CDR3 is TGCAGCGTAACTACAGGGAGGGTCGACTATGGCTACACCTTC. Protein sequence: CSVTTGRVDYGYTF.

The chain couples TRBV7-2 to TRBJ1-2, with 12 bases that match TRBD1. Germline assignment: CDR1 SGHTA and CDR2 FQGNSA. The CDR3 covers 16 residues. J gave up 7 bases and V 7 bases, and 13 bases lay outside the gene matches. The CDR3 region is CASTYTTGQGAPGYTF. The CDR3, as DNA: TGTGCCAGCACCTACACCACGGGACAGGGGGCGCCTGGCTACACCTTC.

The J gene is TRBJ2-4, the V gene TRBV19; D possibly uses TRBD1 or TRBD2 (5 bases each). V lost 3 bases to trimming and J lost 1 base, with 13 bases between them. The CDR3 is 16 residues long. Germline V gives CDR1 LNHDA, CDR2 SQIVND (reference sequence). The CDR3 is CASSIRGQRAKNIQYF. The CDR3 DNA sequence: TGTGCCAGTAGTATTCGGGGCCAACGGGCCAAAAACATTCAGTACTTC.

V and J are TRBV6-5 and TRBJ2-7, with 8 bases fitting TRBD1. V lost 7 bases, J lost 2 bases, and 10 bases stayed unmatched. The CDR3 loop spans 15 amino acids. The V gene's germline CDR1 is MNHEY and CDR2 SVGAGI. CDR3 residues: CASTQFGTGTYEQYF. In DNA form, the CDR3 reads TGTGCCAGCACTCAATTCGGGACAGGTACCTACGAGCAGTACTTC.

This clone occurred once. The DNA for the CDR3 is TGCGCCAGCAGCCTACGGACAGGTCCGCTATCCTACGAGCAGTACTTC. As protein: CASSLRTGPLSYEQYF. The chain links TRBV4-1 to TRBJ2-7; 7 positions agree with TRBD1. CDR1 and CDR2 (germline): MGHRA, YSYEKL. The CDR3 totals 16 residues. The trim removed 4 bases at V and 1 base at J, leaving 10 bases unmatched.

CDR3 in amino acids: CAISALTGAPSGNTIYF. DNA of the CDR3: TGTGCCATCAGTGCGCTAACAGGGGCCCCCTCTGGAAACACCATATATTTT. The chain employs TRBV10-3 and TRBJ1-3; 7 positions agree with TRBD1. Germline assignment: CDR1 ENHRY and CDR2 SYGVKD. The CDR3 runs to 17 residues. J gave up 0 bases and V 4 bases, and 9 bases lay outside the gene matches.

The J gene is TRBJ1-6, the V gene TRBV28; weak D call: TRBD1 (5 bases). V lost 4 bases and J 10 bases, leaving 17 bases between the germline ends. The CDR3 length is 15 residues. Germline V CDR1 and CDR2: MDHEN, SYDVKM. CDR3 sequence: CASSSQVGRGSPLHF. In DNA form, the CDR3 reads TGTGCCAGCAGTTCCCAGGTGGGACGGGGCTCACCCCTCCACTTT.

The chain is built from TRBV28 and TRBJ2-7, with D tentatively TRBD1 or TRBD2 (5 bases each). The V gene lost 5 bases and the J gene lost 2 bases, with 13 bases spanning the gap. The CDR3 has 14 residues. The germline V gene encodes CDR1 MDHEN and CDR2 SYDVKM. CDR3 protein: CASSGGDLPYEQYF. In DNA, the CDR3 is TGTGCCAGCAGTGGTGGGGACCTCCCCTACGAGCAGTACTTC.

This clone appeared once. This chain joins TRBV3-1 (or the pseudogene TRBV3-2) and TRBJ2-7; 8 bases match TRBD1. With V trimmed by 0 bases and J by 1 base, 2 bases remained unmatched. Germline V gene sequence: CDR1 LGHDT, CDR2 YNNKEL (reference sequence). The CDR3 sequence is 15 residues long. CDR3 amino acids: CASSQDWTGSYEQYF. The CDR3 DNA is TGTGCCAGCAGCCAAGATTGGACAGGGTCCTACGAGCAGTACTTC.